This record looks at one T cell receptor beta chain sequence and its context. Patients in Seattle were enrolled during active infection, then followed longitudinally. Authors' methods: Quantification of nucleated cells was approximated via reference gene primer amplification. Data came from immunoSEQ multiplex PCR; TCRdb stores just in-frame clones and leaves some out. Clonal size and the V and J genes are those of that table, whereas D and trimming came from the DNA. In the table there are approximately 500,000 clones, 85% to 90% of which are singletons. These data are taken from a study of blood T cell repertoires in COVID-19. Study-level background: In each case, the material was cDNA or gDNA derived from T cells, B-cell-depleted T cells, or PBMCs.

From germline, CDR1 is SNHLY and CDR2 FYNNEI. V was shortened by 0 bases and J by 0 bases, with 10 bases between the two germline ends. The CDR3 is 16 residues long. This sequence was found in a woman between 50 and 59 years old with COVID-19, enrolled during active disease. V gene TRBV2 combines with J gene TRBJ2-3; D possibly corresponds to TRBD2 (5 bases). Source material: peripheral blood. In nucleotides, the CDR3 is TGTGCCAGCAGTGAAGCTCGGACTCGTAGCACAGATACGCAGTATTTT. Translated, it gives CASSEARTRSTDTQYF.